This T cell receptor (beta chain) is drawn from a study of cytomegalovirus exposure and HLA in healthy donors. With regard to this clone: A read error may produce the germline difference seen at one junction end.

The PCR had 60 Vbeta and 13 Jbeta primers. TCRdb's copy holds only in-frame clones and misses some; the assay was immunoSEQ multiplex PCR. The table records roughly 99,000 clones, around three quarters of them present only once. Germline assignment: CDR1 SGHRS and CDR2 YFSETQ. The CDR3 contains 14 residues. Material for sequencing was PBMCs. This clonotype was sampled from a male donor in good health and CMV-seronegative. The chain carries TRBV5-1 and TRBJ2-2; D may be TRBD1 (5 bases). CDR3 in DNA: TGCGCCAGCAGCTTGTCAGGGAACGCCGGGGAGCTGTTTTTT. Protein: CASSLSGNAGELFF.